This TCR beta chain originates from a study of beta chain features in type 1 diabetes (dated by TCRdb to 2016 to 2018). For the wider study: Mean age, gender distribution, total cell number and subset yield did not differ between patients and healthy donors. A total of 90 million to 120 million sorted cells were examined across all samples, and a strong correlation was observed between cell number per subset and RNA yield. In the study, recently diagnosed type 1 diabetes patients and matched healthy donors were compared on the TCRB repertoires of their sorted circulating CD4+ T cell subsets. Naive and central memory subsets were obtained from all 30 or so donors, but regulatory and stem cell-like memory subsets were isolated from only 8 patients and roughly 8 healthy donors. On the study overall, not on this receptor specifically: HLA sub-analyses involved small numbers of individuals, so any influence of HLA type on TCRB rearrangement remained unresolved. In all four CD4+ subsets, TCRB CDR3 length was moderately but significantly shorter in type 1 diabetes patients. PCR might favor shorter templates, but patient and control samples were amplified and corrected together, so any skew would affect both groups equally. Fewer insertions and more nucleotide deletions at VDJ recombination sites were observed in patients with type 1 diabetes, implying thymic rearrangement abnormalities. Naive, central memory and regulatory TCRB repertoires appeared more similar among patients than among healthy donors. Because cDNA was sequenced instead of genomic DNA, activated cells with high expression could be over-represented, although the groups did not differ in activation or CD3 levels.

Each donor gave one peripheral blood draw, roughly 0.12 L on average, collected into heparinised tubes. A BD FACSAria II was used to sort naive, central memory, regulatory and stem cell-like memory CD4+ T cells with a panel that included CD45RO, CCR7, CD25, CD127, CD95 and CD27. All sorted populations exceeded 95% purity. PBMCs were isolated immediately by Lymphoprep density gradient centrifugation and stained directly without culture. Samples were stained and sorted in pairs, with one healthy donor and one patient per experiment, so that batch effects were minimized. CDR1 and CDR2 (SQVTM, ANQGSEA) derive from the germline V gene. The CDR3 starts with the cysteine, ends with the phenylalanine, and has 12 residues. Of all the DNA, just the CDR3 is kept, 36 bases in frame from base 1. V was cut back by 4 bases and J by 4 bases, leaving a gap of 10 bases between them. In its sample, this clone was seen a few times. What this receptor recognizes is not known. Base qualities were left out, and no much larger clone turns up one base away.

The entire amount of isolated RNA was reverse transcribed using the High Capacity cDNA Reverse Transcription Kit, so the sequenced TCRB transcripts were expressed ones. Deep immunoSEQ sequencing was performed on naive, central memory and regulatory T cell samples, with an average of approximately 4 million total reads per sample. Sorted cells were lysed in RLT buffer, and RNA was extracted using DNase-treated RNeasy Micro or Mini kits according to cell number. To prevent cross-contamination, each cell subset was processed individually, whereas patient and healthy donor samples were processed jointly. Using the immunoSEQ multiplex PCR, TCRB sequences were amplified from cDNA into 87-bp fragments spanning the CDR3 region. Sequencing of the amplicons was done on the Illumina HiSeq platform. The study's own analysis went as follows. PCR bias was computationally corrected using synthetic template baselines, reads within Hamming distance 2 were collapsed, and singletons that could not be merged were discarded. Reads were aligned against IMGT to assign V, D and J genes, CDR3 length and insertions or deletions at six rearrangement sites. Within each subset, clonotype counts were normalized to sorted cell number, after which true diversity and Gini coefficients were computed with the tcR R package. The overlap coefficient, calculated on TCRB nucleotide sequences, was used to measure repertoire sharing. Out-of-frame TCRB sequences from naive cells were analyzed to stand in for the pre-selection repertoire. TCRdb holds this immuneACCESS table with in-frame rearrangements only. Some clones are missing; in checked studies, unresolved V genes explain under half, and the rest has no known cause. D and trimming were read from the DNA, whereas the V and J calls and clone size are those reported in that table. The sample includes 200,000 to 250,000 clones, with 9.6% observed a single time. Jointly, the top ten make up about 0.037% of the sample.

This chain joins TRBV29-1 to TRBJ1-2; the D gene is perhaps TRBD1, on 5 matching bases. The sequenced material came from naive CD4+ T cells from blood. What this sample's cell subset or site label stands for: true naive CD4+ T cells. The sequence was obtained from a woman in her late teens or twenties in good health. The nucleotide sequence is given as TGCAGCGTTGGAGGAGGGACCTATGGCTACACCTTC. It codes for CSVGGGTYGYTF.